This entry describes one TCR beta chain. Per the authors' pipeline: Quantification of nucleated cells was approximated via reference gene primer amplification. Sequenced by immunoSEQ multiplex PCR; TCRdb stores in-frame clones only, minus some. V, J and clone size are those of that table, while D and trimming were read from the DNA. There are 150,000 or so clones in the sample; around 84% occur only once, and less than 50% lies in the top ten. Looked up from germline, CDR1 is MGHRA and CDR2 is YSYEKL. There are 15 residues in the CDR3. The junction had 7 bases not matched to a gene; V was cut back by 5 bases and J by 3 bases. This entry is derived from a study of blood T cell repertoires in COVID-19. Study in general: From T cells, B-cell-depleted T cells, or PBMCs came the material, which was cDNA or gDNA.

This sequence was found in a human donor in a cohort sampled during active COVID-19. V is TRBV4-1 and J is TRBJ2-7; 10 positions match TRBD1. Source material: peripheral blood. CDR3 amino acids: CASSGGTGEIYEQYF. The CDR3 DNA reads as TGCGCCAGCAGCGGCGGGACAGGGGAAATCTACGAGCAGTACTTC.